This TCR beta chain was identified during a study of blood T cells in healthy people across ages (dated by TCRdb to the mid-2010s). Background on the whole study: In model experiments, roughly one uniquely barcoded TCR beta cDNA molecule per two T cells was captured by template switching. To avoid experimental bias, donors of different ages were randomly spread across the sequencing lanes. Using deep sequencing normalized with unique cDNA molecular identifiers, the study measured how TCR beta repertoire diversity changes with age. Four age groups were formed from the donors: young (average roughly 15 years), middle-aged (around 41), aged (approximately 60) and long-lived (less than 85). Two additional independent replicas of 1 million unique cDNA reads from the same blood draw were analyzed for two donors (one aged 18 to 29 and one aged 80 or older). Study-wide findings and limitations: Estimates of total diversity based on one million sequenced T cells were considered lower bounds and underestimates. Conclusive comparison of naive and antigen-experienced compartments was prevented by the profiling of bulk unsorted PBMCs. Observed TCR beta diversity per million T cells fell roughly linearly with age, and a significant reduction was already apparent by age about 43. The percentage of naive T cells measured by flow cytometry correlated strongly with observed TCR beta diversity. Compared with the aged group, the long-lived group had more naive CD4+ T cells, fewer expanded clones and increased TCR diversity, a pattern suggesting age selection. Because donor CMV infection status was unknown, age-related changes in expanded clonotypes were potentially confounded.

The library was obtained by 5' RACE. The reads were generated on an Illumina HiSeq 2500. A second PCR of about 6 to 11 cycles was run with a J-beta primer mix and a sample-barcoded 5' primer. A template-switch 5' adaptor carrying 12 random nucleotides introduced a unique molecular identifier onto each TCR beta cDNA molecule. At least 2.5 million CDR3-containing paired-end reads were obtained from each sample. First-strand cDNA was synthesized from all RNA with the Mint cDNA synthesis kit, primed by a TRBC-specific oligonucleotide. All cDNA was treated with uracil-DNA glycosylase and then went through a first 18-cycle PCR with the universal primers M1SS and BC2_uni_R. On the authors' methods: For normalization, 1 million high-quality reads were randomly selected from each sample, with every read carrying a distinct molecular identifier. Instead of being binned into consensus sequences, reads with shared molecular identifiers were discarded. MiTCR, with a Q25 quality threshold and the strictest error-elimination algorithm, was used for CDR3 identification, clonotype clustering and error correction. A nonparametric unseen species model using Euler transformation provided a lower-bound estimate of total TCR beta diversity. The public reads were quality trimmed at Q25 with fastp and then assembled into clones with MiXCR by TCRdb, keeping productive beta chains. Each record represents a unique CDR3 protein, reported with the most common genes and DNA among its rows. TCRdb, not the original authors, processed these V and J calls. In this sample the table shows hundreds of thousands of distinct CDR3 sequences, 20% to 25% of which occur a single time. Of the sample, more than 3% falls within the top ten clones.

Points on this clonotype: Its antigen specificity is not known. A read error is possible here, since a much larger clone lies one base away.

The approximately 40 donors, aged 6 to 90 years, were systemically healthy Caucasian individuals from Russia. Around 10 milliliters of peripheral blood were drawn from each donor into EDTA-treated Vacutainer tubes. Ficoll-Paque density-gradient centrifugation was used to isolate PBMCs, with at least 7 million per sample. Trizol reagent was used to extract total RNA from the PBMCs, yielding at least 6 micrograms per sample. The percentages of naive CD45RAhigh/CD27high T cells were determined by flow cytometry on a PBMC aliquot from every donor. Sequenced material: blood. This sequence originates from a man between 65 and 85 years old in good health.

The DNA sequence reads TGTGCCAGCAGCGTAGCACCGGCTGGCTCCTACAATGAGCAGTTCTTC. Translated, this gives CASSVAPAGSYNEQFF. Recombination joined TRBV9 with TRBJ2-1, with the D gene too uncertain to name. The CDR3 holds 16 amino acids from the cysteine to the phenylalanine. Solely the CDR3 DNA is kept, with 48 bases framed from the first base. CDR1 and CDR2 are drawn from the germline V gene: SGDLS, YYNGEE. V loses 0 bases, J loses 0 bases, and the germline ends lie 10 bases apart.